A single count supports the clone carrying this T cell receptor beta chain. Some clones are missing from TCRdb's copy, which holds only in-frame ones; the method was immunoSEQ multiplex PCR. The table includes around 15,000 clones, around 90% detected once. The CDR3 loop spans 17 amino acids. Trimming cost V 3 bases and J 0 bases, with 15 bases left between them. Germline loops: CDR1 MNHEY, CDR2 SMNVEV (reference sequence). This specimen comes from a study of T cell clones after liver transplantation. The V gene is TRBV27, the J gene TRBJ1-3; tentatively, D is TRBD1 (5 bases). This TCR derives from a human donor who received a liver transplant. Specimen: CD8+ T cells from blood, collected before liver transplant. The CDR3 loop is CASSLTGLPSSGNTIYF. In DNA form, the CDR3 reads TGTGCCAGCAGTTTGACGGGACTCCCGAGCTCTGGAAACACCATATATTTT.